This passage covers 10 T cell receptor beta chains from one sample sequenced in a study of shared clonotypes between healthy human individuals. TCRdb's copy holds only in-frame clones and misses some; the assay was immunoSEQ multiplex PCR. The sample carries about 600,000 clones, nearly 97% recorded once. Terminally differentiated effector memory CD45RA+ cells were excluded from the naive CD8 cells, which were CD45RO-negative and positively selected for CCR7. Sequenced sample: naive CD8+ T cells sorted from blood. The receptors originated from a woman aged 25 to 39 in good health.

This chain joins TRBV28 and TRBJ2-5; D is perhaps TRBD2 (6 bases). V was clipped by 1 base and J by 5 bases, with 8 bases between them. The length of the CDR3 is 13 residues. The germline V gene encodes CDR1 MDHEN and CDR2 SYDVKM. Written as DNA, the CDR3 is TGTGCCAGCAGTTTATCGGGGGATGAGACCCAGTACTTC. This codes for CASSLSGDETQYF.

The CDR3 coding sequence is TGTGCCATCAGTGAGCCTGAGCCGATTGCGGGGAGCGGGCAAGCCAAAAACATTCAGTACTTC. Translating it yields CAISEPEPIAGSGQAKNIQYF. This chain joins TRBV10-3 and TRBJ2-4; D is perhaps TRBD2 (6 bases). The germline V and J ends were trimmed by 2 bases and 0 bases, with 26 bases remaining between them. The CDR3 covers 21 residues. In germline, CDR1 is ENHRY, CDR2 SYGVKD.

This clone was found a few times. The chain carries TRBV28 and TRBJ1-1; maybe TRBD1 (5 bases). V dropped 9 bases and J dropped 5 bases, with 19 bases sitting between them. The CDR3 covers 14 residues. Per germline, CDR1 MDHEN and CDR2 SYDVKM. CDR3 sequence: CASTTWGGITEAFF. The DNA for the CDR3 is TGTGCCAGTACTACATGGGGCGGGATAACTGAAGCTTTCTTT.

V and J are TRBV27 and TRBJ1-1; D perhaps matches TRBD1 (6 bases). The V end was cut by 4 bases, the J end by 1 base, with 16 bases between. This CDR3 is 16 amino acids long. CDR1 and CDR2 from the germline V gene are MNHEY and SMNVEV (reference sequence). CDR3: CASSSGGTIKNTEAFF. In DNA form, the CDR3 reads TGTGCCAGCAGTTCAGGAGGGACAATCAAGAACACTGAAGCTTTCTTT.

This chain joins TRBV7-8 and TRBJ2-1; no reliable D call. Germline values: CDR1 SGHVS, CDR2 FQNEAQ. Trimming took 5 bases from V and 4 from J, leaving 9 bases between them. The CDR3 contains 13 residues. CDR3 amino acids: CASSTSGYNEQFF. The CDR3 DNA reads as TGTGCCAGCAGCACTTCCGGGTACAATGAGCAGTTCTTC. The variable domain in full, completed from reference TRBV7-8 and TRBJ2-1, reads GAGVSQSPRYKVAKRGQDVALRCDPISGHVSLFWYQQALGQGPEFLTYFQNEAQLDKSGLPSDRFFAERPEGSVSTLKIQRTQQEDSAVYLCASSTSGYNEQFFGPGTRLTVL.

The chain uses TRBV7-9 and TRBJ2-5; no definite D call. V was shortened by 4 bases and J by 1 base, with 13 bases between the two germline ends. The CDR3 covers 15 residues. Looked up from germline, CDR1 is SEHNR and CDR2 is FQNEAQ (reference sequence). CDR3: CASSSSNPRQETQYF. The CDR3 coding sequence is TGTGCCAGCAGCTCCAGCAACCCTCGCCAAGAGACCCAGTACTTC.

The gene calls are TRBV16 and TRBJ2-5, with D maybe TRBD2 (5 bases). The J call is in doubt because the DNA end fits TRBJ2-7 better. This CDR3 is 13 amino acids long. Germline CDR1 and CDR2: KGHSY and FQNENV. CDR3 nucleotides: TGTGCCAGCAGCCAAGGACTTCAGTACGAGCAGTACTTC. Translated, it gives CASSQGLQYEQYF.

Note on this clone: The sample has other DNA sequences that encode this CDR3 too. The V and J genes are TRBV27 and TRBJ2-1, with D possibly TRBD2 on 6 matching bases. Trimming took 0 bases from V and 0 from J, leaving 9 bases between them. There are 16 residues in the CDR3. Looked up from germline, CDR1 is MNHEY and CDR2 is SMNVEV (reference sequence). CDR3 sequence: CASSLSRGSSYNEQFF. The CDR3 nucleotides read TGTGCCAGCAGTTTATCTCGGGGGAGCTCCTACAATGAGCAGTTCTTC.

The gene calls are TRBV28 and TRBJ2-7; D gene uncertain. V lost 4 bases, J lost 0 bases, and 16 bases lay in between. This CDR3 contains 16 residues. The germline V gene encodes CDR1 MDHEN and CDR2 SYDVKM. The CDR3 DNA follows: TGTGCCAGCAGTTCCCCACGTGAGTCGAACTCCTACGAGCAGTACTTC. Translation gives CASSSPRESNSYEQYF.

The chain carries TRBV27 and TRBJ2-1; 9 bases agree with TRBD2. Germline values: CDR1 MNHEY, CDR2 SMNVEV (reference sequence). V lost 8 bases to trimming and J lost 5 bases; unmatched junction nucleotides: 7. The CDR3 totals 14 residues. CDR3 in DNA: TGTGCCAGCCGAGATAGCGGGGGAAACAATGAGCAGTTCTTC. Translated, it gives CASRDSGGNNEQFF.